The 14 T cell receptor beta chains reported below all come from one sample, sequenced in a study of CD8 T cells in ankylosing spondylitis. One entry per CDR3 protein results from TCRdb running MiXCR on the 5' RACE reads. The table lists about 360,000 distinct CDR3 sequences, 20% to 25% of them singletons. The sequenced sample consisted of blood, either unsorted or a sorted T cell fraction (not recorded which). Every receptor here comes from a male donor with ankylosing spondylitis or in good health (not recorded which).

The rearrangement joins TRBV7-9 to TRBJ2-3; 9 bases match TRBD1. This CDR3 comprises 16 residues. Trimming took 6 bases from V and 4 from J; bases not matched to a gene: 11. Germline lookup yields CDR1 SEHNR and CDR2 FQNEAQ (reference sequence). DNA of the CDR3: TGTGCCAGCAGGTGGTTTGGGACAGGGATCGCAGATACGCAGTATTTT. This translates into CASRWFGTGIADTQYF.

This clonotype was recorded at least ten times. This chain connects TRBV4-2 to TRBJ2-2, with D tentatively TRBD1 or TRBD2 (5 bases each). The V end was cut by 0 bases, the J end by 7 bases, with 12 bases between. Germline V gene sequence: CDR1 LGHNA, CDR2 YNFKEQ. The length of the CDR3 is 15 residues. In DNA form, the CDR3 reads TGTGCCAGCAGCCAAGAATGGGGGTTCGTCGGGGAGCTGTTTTTT. Translation: CASSQEWGFVGELFF.

This clonotype came up a few times. The gene calls are TRBV12-3 or TRBV12-4 and TRBJ1-3; D is undetermined. The V gene lost 0 bases and the J gene lost 1 base, with 4 bases spanning the gap. There are 14 residues in the CDR3. CDR3 in amino acids: CASSLAFSGNTIYF. The DNA of the CDR3 is TGTGCCAGCAGTTTAGCCTTTTCTGGAAACACCATATATTTT.

This clonotype turned up a few times. The chain combines TRBV10-3 with TRBJ2-1, with 13 bases aligning to TRBD2. CDR1 is ENHRY, CDR2 SYGVKD, per germline. Trimming at V came to 2 bases and at J to 3 bases, leaving 7 bases not matched to a gene. CDR3 length equals 18 residues. The CDR3 DNA reads as TGTGCCATCAGTGAGCGCCGACTAGCGGGGGGACACTACAATGAGCAGTTCTTC. Encoded protein: CAISERRLAGGHYNEQFF.

The rearrangement uses TRBV24-1 and TRBJ2-7, with D maybe TRBD1 (6 bases). V lost 4 bases and J 6 bases, leaving 18 bases between the germline ends. CDR1 is KGHDR and CDR2 is SFDVKD in the germline V gene. The CDR3 runs 15 residues. CDR3 residues: CATSDSPPARGEQYF. CDR3 nucleotide sequence: TGTGCCACCAGTGACTCCCCCCCTGCCAGGGGCGAGCAGTACTTC.

This clonotype was recorded a few times. V usage is TRBV9 and J usage is TRBJ2-1, with TRBD1 as a possible D gene (6 bases). Germline-derived CDR1 and CDR2 are SGDLS and YYNGEE. V was pared by 3 bases and J by 3 bases, with 16 bases between. The CDR3 loop spans 16 amino acids. The CDR3, as DNA: TGTGCCAGCAGCGCCTCAGACAGGAGAATCTACAATGAGCAGTTCTTC. Translating it yields CASSASDRRIYNEQFF.

This clonotype has a count of ten or more. The chain has TRBV29-1 and TRBJ2-3; possible D gene TRBD2, 6 bases. Trimming stripped 1 base from V and 2 bases from J, with 10 bases between. Germline-derived CDR1 and CDR2 are SQVTM and ANQGSEA. The CDR3 has 14 residues. This CDR3 is CSVEGGDNTDTQYF. The CDR3 DNA reads as TGCAGCGTTGAAGGCGGGGATAACACAGATACGCAGTATTTT.

This clonotype was counted a few times. This chain joins TRBV12-3 or TRBV12-4 and TRBJ1-3; TRBD1 is a possible D gene (5 bases). CDR3 length: 16 amino acids. V was shortened by 6 bases and J by 3 bases, with 18 bases between the two germline ends. The CDR3 reads CASRSRTRDLGNTIYF. CDR3 sequence (DNA): TGTGCCAGCAGGTCCCGGACCAGGGACCTTGGAAACACCATATATTTT.

This clonotype came up a few times. This sequence joins TRBV10-2 and TRBJ1-1; no definite D call. Looked up from germline, CDR1 is WSHSY and CDR2 is SAAADI. V lost 7 bases, J lost 0 bases, and 0 bases lay in between. The CDR3 spans 10 residues. The CDR3 nucleotides read TGCGCCAGCATGAACACTGAAGCTTTCTTT. It yields the protein CASMNTEAFF.

The chain couples TRBV20-1 to TRBJ2-7; tentatively, D is TRBD2 (5 bases). V was pared by 6 bases and J by 4 bases, with 19 bases between. Germline CDR1 reads DFQATT; CDR2 reads SNEGSKA (reference sequence). The CDR3 runs to 14 residues. The CDR3 protein is CSAISGSGYYEQYF. DNA of the CDR3: TGCAGTGCCATTTCAGGCTCGGGGTATTACGAGCAGTACTTC.

This clonotype was counted a few times. The chain links TRBV9 to TRBJ2-7; D could derive from TRBD1 or TRBD2 (5 bases each). The germline V gene has CDR1 SGDLS and CDR2 YYNGEE. The CDR3 extends over 14 amino acids. Trimming left V 0 bases short and J 2 bases short, with 9 bases between. The CDR3 reads CASSVAGPTYEQYF. CDR3 DNA sequence: TGTGCCAGCAGCGTAGCGGGACCGACCTACGAGCAGTACTTC.

This clonotype was seen repeatedly, ten times or more. The chain uses TRBV12-3 or TRBV12-4 and TRBJ2-7, with D unresolved. V lost 6 bases and J lost 0, with 3 bases in between. The CDR3 is made up of 11 amino acids. CDR3 in DNA: TGTGCCAGCAGCCCCTCCTACGAGCAGTACTTC. It codes for CASSPSYEQYF.

There are a few counts of this clonotype. The chain recombines TRBV28 with TRBJ2-7; TRBD1 matches at 8 bases. Unmatched junction bases numbered 4, after V lost 9 bases and J lost 0 bases. The germline V gene encodes CDR1 MDHEN and CDR2 SYDVKM. This CDR3 is built from 13 residues. The CDR3 sequence is CASQGALSYEQYF. CDR3 DNA sequence: TGTGCCAGTCAGGGGGCCCTCTCCTACGAGCAGTACTTC.

The chain recombines TRBV29-1 with TRBJ2-2; D is possibly TRBD1 or TRBD2 (5 bases each). CDR1 SQVTM and CDR2 ANQGSEA come from the germline V gene. Trimming left V 0 bases short and J 14 bases short, with 10 bases between. The CDR3 is made up of 11 amino acids. The CDR3 protein is CSVEERGCLFF. In DNA, the CDR3 is TGCAGCGTTGAAGAGAGGGGTTGTCTGTTTTTT.